Each of the 25 T cell receptor beta chains below was sequenced from the same sample in a study of OX40 agonist ivuxolimab in advanced cancers. Measured with immunoSEQ multiplex PCR; TCRdb has only the in-frame clones, and not every one. Of some 73,000 clones listed, 65% to 90% were seen once; the top ten hold about 0.75%. Material: CD4+ or CD8+ T cells sorted from blood, obtained in a trial of the OX40 agonist ivuxolimab. These TCRs come from an adult with an advanced solid tumor such as melanoma, head and neck, liver or kidney cancer.

The rearrangement uses TRBV6-5 and TRBJ1-5; no firm D call. Germline CDR1 MNHEY, CDR2 SVGAGI. The V gene lost 10 bases and the J gene lost 2 bases, with 18 bases spanning the gap. This CDR3 spans 15 amino acids. This CDR3 is CATRRTQEGNQPQHF. The CDR3 DNA follows: TGTGCCACCAGAAGGACTCAAGAGGGCAATCAGCCCCAGCATTTT.

The chain combines TRBV10-3 with TRBJ1-1; possible D gene TRBD1, 5 bases. Germline CDR1 is ENHRY and CDR2 is SYGVKD. The CDR3 consists of 17 residues. Trimming pared 3 bases from V and 4 bases from J, leaving 21 bases between. Written as DNA, the CDR3 is TGTGCCATCAGTGACCCCGACCCGGGGATTGGGGGCACTGAAGCTTTCTTT. This encodes CAISDPDPGIGGTEAFF.

This clone was observed a single time. The chain uses TRBV30 and TRBJ1-1, with a possible D match to TRBD1 (6 bases). Trimming took 3 bases from V and 4 from J, leaving 21 bases between them. Looked up from germline, CDR1 is GTSNPN and CDR2 is SVGIG (reference sequence). This CDR3 comprises 16 residues. CDR3 bases: TGTGCCTGGAGCCTTTGGGGCAGGGGAGAGTTCACTGAAGCTTTCTTT. Protein: CAWSLWGRGEFTEAFF. Full variable domain (missing parts from reference TRBV30 and TRBJ1-1): SQTIHQWPATLVQPVGSPLSLECTVEGTSNPNLYWYRQAAGRGLQLLFYSVGIGQISSEVPQNLSASRPQDRQFILSSKKLLLSDSGFYLCAWSLWGRGEFTEAFFGQGTRLTVV.

This clone was counted only a few times. The chain is built from TRBV7-6 and TRBJ2-5; D unresolved. The CDR3 contains 15 residues. CDR1 and CDR2 from the germline V gene are SGHVS and FNYEAQ. The V end was cut by 3 bases, the J end by 5 bases, with 16 bases between. This CDR3 is CASSFSTGAGETQYF. Written as DNA, the CDR3 is TGTGCCAGCAGCTTCAGCACGGGCGCTGGGGAGACCCAGTACTTC.

J is TRBJ2-1 and V is TRBV29-1; the match to TRBD2 covers 10 bases. Germline V gene data show CDR1 as SQVTM and CDR2 as ANQGSEA. J lost 6 bases, V lost 6 bases, and 11 bases had no gene match. This CDR3 spans 15 amino acids. The CDR3 DNA reads as TGCAGCGTGGATCCACTAGCGGGGACTCGCAATGAGCAGTTCTTC. It codes for CSVDPLAGTRNEQFF.

The chain uses TRBV19 and TRBJ2-5; 9 bases agree with TRBD2. Germline V gene sequence: CDR1 LNHDA, CDR2 SQIVND (reference sequence). V gave up 3 bases and J gave up 5 bases; unmatched junction bases: 4. CDR3 length: 14 residues. Here the CDR3 reads CASSMQAGGETQYF. DNA for the CDR3: TGTGCCAGTAGTATGCAAGCGGGGGGTGAGACCCAGTACTTC.

The V gene is TRBV15, the J gene TRBJ1-2; possibly TRBD1 for D (5 bases). V lost 2 bases to trimming and J lost 7 bases, with 8 bases between them. This CDR3 region has 12 residues. CDR1 and CDR2 from the germline V gene are LNHNV and YYDKDF (reference sequence). For the CDR3, the DNA is TGTGCCACCAGCAGACAGGGTAGTGGCTACACCTTC. This translates into CATSRQGSGYTF.

The chain couples TRBV5-4 to TRBJ1-2; D uncertain. V lost 2 bases to trimming and J lost 0 bases, with 14 bases between them. This CDR3 comprises 16 residues. The V gene's germline CDR1 is SGHNT and CDR2 YYREEE (reference sequence). The CDR3 DNA is TGTGCCAGCAGCTTTGTCGGCAGCGCCTCTAACTATGGCTACACCTTC. Its translation is CASSFVGSASNYGYTF.

The rearrangement uses TRBV30 and TRBJ2-5; D gene ambiguous. The germline V gene encodes CDR1 GTSNPN and CDR2 SVGIG (reference sequence). Trimming removed 2 bases at V and 1 base at J, with 5 bases between. The CDR3 is 12 amino acids. DNA of the CDR3: TGTGCCTGGAGTCCGGCCCAAGAGACCCAGTACTTC. As protein: CAWSPAQETQYF.

J is TRBJ2-7 and V is TRBV7-2, with 11 bases aligning to TRBD2. The CDR3 is 16 amino acids. CDR1 and CDR2 (germline): SGHTA, FQGNSA. The J segment lost 4 bases and the V segment lost 1 base, leaving 6 bases of the junction unmatched. CDR3 DNA: TGTGCCAGCAGCTTAGATAGCGGGGGGGCGGAGTACGAGCAGTACTTC. Encoded protein: CASSLDSGGAEYEQYF.

The chain carries TRBV4-1 and TRBJ2-1; 9 positions match TRBD2. The CDR3 is made up of 18 amino acids. The ends lost 1 base at V and 0 bases at J; junction bases unmatched: 7. Germline V CDR1 and CDR2: MGHRA, YSYEKL. This CDR3 is CASSQGLAALRSYNEQFF. The CDR3 region has the DNA TGCGCCAGCAGCCAAGGACTAGCGGCCCTACGCTCCTACAATGAGCAGTTCTTC.

The rearrangement links TRBV4-1 to TRBJ2-2; D may be TRBD1 or TRBD2 (6 bases each). CDR3 length: 17 residues. Germline CDR1 and CDR2: MGHRA and YSYEKL. Trimming removed 4 bases from V and 1 base from J, with 16 bases in between. CDR3 nucleotides: TGCGCCAGCAGCCCCAGCGGGCAGGGGAAGAACACCGGGGAGCTGTTTTTT. Translation: CASSPSGQGKNTGELFF.

The rearrangement links TRBV29-1 to TRBJ2-1; 11 bases match TRBD2. CDR1 and CDR2 (germline): SQVTM, ANQGSEA. CDR3 length equals 18 residues. V lost 6 bases, J lost 5 bases, and 18 bases stayed unmatched. The CDR3 loop is CSVEGRTSGSFLDNEQFF. Here the CDR3 DNA reads TGCAGCGTGGAGGGGAGGACTAGCGGGTCGTTTCTCGACAATGAGCAGTTCTTC.

Only a few counts were recorded for this clone. The chain couples TRBV4-1 to TRBJ1-4; a possible D gene is TRBD1 (6 bases). Germline CDR1 MGHRA, CDR2 YSYEKL. The V end lost 3 bases, the J end lost 2 bases, and 16 bases lay between the germline ends. This CDR3 comprises 17 residues. The CDR3 nucleotides read TGCGCCAGCAGCCACGACAGGAGGAGAGGGACTAATGAAAAACTGTTTTTT. It specifies CASSHDRRRGTNEKLFF.

This chain uses TRBV15 with TRBJ2-5, with TRBD2 matching 8 bases. This CDR3 is 15 amino acids long. Germline assignment: CDR1 LNHNV and CDR2 YYDKDF (reference sequence). Trimming removed 3 bases from V and 5 bases from J; junction bases left unmatched: 8. The CDR3 loop is CATSSGAGGTETQYF. CDR3 in DNA: TGTGCCACCAGCAGCGGCGCGGGGGGTACGGAGACCCAGTACTTC.

The table lists this clone with a few counts. The rearrangement uses TRBV20-1 and TRBJ1-2; no clear D. V shed 1 base and J shed 2 bases, with 2 bases lying between them. The CDR3 spans 11 residues. Germline CDR1 is DFQATT and CDR2 is SNEGSKA (reference sequence). The CDR3 nucleotides read TGCAGTGCTAGAGTCAACTATGGCTACACCTTC. Protein product: CSARVNYGYTF.

This chain's CDR3 is CASSLTGSNYGYTF. In DNA form, the CDR3 reads TGTGCCAGCAGCTTAACAGGGTCTAACTATGGCTACACCTTC. The chain recombines TRBV7-8 with TRBJ1-2; the D gene is possibly TRBD1 (6 bases). Germline CDR1 SGHVS, CDR2 FQNEAQ. The ends were cut back, 2 bases at V and 0 bases at J, with 7 bases in the middle. The CDR3 is made up of 14 amino acids.

This clone was counted a few times. The chain carries TRBV18 and TRBJ1-5; a weak D match, TRBD1 (5 bases). This CDR3 has 14 residues. Deletions cut 3 bases from V and 6 bases from J, with 12 bases between. Germline V gives CDR1 KGHSH, CDR2 LQKENI. CDR3 residues: CASSPITGAQPQHF. CDR3 nucleotides: TGTGCCAGCTCACCTATCACAGGTGCTCAGCCCCAGCATTTT.

This clone has a handful of counts. The CDR3 loop reads CAWSKTWGYGYTF. DNA for the CDR3: TGTGCCTGGAGCAAGACCTGGGGCTATGGCTACACCTTC. The J gene is TRBJ1-2, the V gene TRBV30; D is undetermined. Trimming pared 3 bases from V and 4 bases from J, leaving 12 bases between. This CDR3 spans 13 amino acids. The germline CDR1 and CDR2 sequences are GTSNPN and SVGIG (reference sequence).

The genes are TRBV5-4 and TRBJ2-1; 14 bases line up with TRBD2. After removal of 2 bases from V and 6 bases from J, the junction contained 7 bases not matched to a gene. Germline values: CDR1 SGHNT, CDR2 YYREEE (reference sequence). The CDR3 is made up of 17 amino acids. The CDR3 nucleotides read TGTGCCAGCAGCTTAGGACTAGCGGGAGGCCAGGCCAATGAGCAGTTCTTC. Protein product: CASSLGLAGGQANEQFF.

This chain joins TRBV9 and TRBJ2-7; 10 positions match TRBD1. Per germline, CDR1 SGDLS and CDR2 YYNGEE. The CDR3 length is 15 residues. V dropped 1 base and J dropped 5; count of bases not matched to a gene: 6. The CDR3 DNA sequence: TGTGCCAGCAGCGTATCGACAGGGGGCCTCGACGAGCAGTACTTC. It translates to CASSVSTGGLDEQYF.

CDR3 sequence: CASSFRGGVSRDEQYF. In DNA, the CDR3 is TGTGCCAGCAGTTTTAGAGGGGGCGTTTCTCGGGACGAGCAGTACTTC. The chain is built from TRBV28 and TRBJ2-7; TRBD1 matches 7 bases. Trimming removed 3 bases from V and 5 bases from J; junction bases left unmatched: 13. Germline CDR1 and CDR2: MDHEN and SYDVKM. The CDR3 is 16 amino acids.

This clone was seen just once. The chain joins TRBV18 to TRBJ1-1; tentatively, D is TRBD1 (5 bases). With 0 bases removed from V and 3 bases from J, the gap between germline ends came to 17 bases. CDR1 is KGHSH and CDR2 is LQKENI in the germline V gene. The CDR3 is 17 amino acids. CDR3 nucleotide sequence: TGTGCCAGCTCACCACCGCGTTCCGTTCGGGGCGACACTGAAGCTTTCTTT. It encodes CASSPPRSVRGDTEAFF.

CDR3 DNA sequence: TGCGCCAGCAGCACCGGGGGTCGAGGCGGCTACACCTTC. It is translated as CASSTGGRGGYTF. The gene calls are TRBV5-1 and TRBJ1-2; D is perhaps TRBD1 (5 bases). The CDR3 has 13 amino acids. The germline gives CDR1 SGHRS, CDR2 YFSETQ. Trimming cost V 4 bases and J 8 bases, with 15 bases left between them.

This clone was picked up a small number of times. The chain carries TRBV29-1 and TRBJ1-3; D gene uncertain. The ends were cut back, 4 bases at V and 0 bases at J, with 7 bases in the middle. The CDR3 is made up of 13 amino acids. The germline V gene has CDR1 SQVTM and CDR2 ANQGSEA. The CDR3 region has the DNA TGCAGCGTTGTTGGAGGCTCTGGAAACACCATATATTTT. Translated: CSVVGGSGNTIYF.